Presented here are 22 T cell receptor beta chains from one specimen sequenced in a study of blood T cell repertoires in COVID-19 (dated by TCRdb to 2020 to 2021). Library creation used the immunoSEQ multiplex PCR assay. TCRdb mirrors the immuneACCESS table, restricted to in-frame sequences. Some clones are absent from its copies; in checked studies, under half trace to an unresolved V gene, and the reason for the others is unknown. Recorded for this sample are approximately 130,000 clones; approximately 68% of them occurred a single time. About 2.2% of the sample comes from the top ten. The specimen sequenced was peripheral blood. Source of these receptors: a woman in her seventies with acute or convalescent COVID-19.

The rearrangement links TRBV27 to TRBJ2-3, with 8 bases aligning to TRBD2. The length of the CDR3 is 19 residues. Losses at the gene ends were 5 bases for V and 2 bases for J; bases not matched to a gene: 18. The V gene's germline CDR1 is MNHEY and CDR2 SMNVEV (reference sequence). The CDR3 spells CASSTYRIGGEPITDTQYF. Here the CDR3 DNA reads TGTGCCAGCAGTACTTATCGGATCGGGGGGGAACCCATCACAGATACGCAGTATTTT.

The V and J genes are TRBV27 and TRBJ2-3; 8 bases agree with TRBD2. V lost 5 bases, J lost 2 bases, and 9 bases stayed unmatched. The CDR3 is 16 residues long. Germline V CDR1 and CDR2: MNHEY, SMNVEV (reference sequence). The CDR3 protein is CASSPSAGVNTDTQYF. As DNA, the CDR3 is TGTGCCAGCAGTCCCTCAGCGGGAGTCAACACAGATACGCAGTATTTT.

V is TRBV20-1 and J is TRBJ1-1; D is perhaps TRBD1 (5 bases). The CDR3 consists of 13 residues. V lost 3 bases to trimming and J lost 1 base, with 9 bases between them. Germline loops: CDR1 DFQATT, CDR2 SNEGSKA (reference sequence). The CDR3 spells CSASVGQNTEAFF. The CDR3 bases are TGCAGTGCTAGTGTCGGACAGAACACTGAAGCTTTCTTT.

This clone occurred many times. The V gene is TRBV7-9, the J gene TRBJ2-1; possibly TRBD2 for D (5 bases). Germline values: CDR1 SEHNR, CDR2 FQNEAQ (reference sequence). The CDR3 covers 14 residues. The germline V and J ends were trimmed by 0 bases and 6 bases, with 9 bases remaining between them. The CDR3 here is CASSLAGVTNEQFF. The CDR3 nucleotides are TGTGCCAGCAGCTTAGCGGGAGTAACCAATGAGCAGTTCTTC.

J is TRBJ2-7 and V is TRBV4-3, with D possibly matching TRBD1 (5 bases). The CDR3 is 15 amino acids. Germline-derived CDR1 and CDR2 are LGHNA and YSLEER. Trimming removed 2 bases at V and 0 bases at J, with 11 bases between. The CDR3: CASSQLLDTSYEQYF. CDR3 nucleotide sequence: TGCGCCAGCAGCCAACTACTGGACACCTCCTACGAGCAGTACTTC.

The chain couples TRBV5-1 to TRBJ1-1, with D perhaps matching TRBD1 (6 bases). The CDR3 runs to 16 residues. V shed 4 bases and J shed 3 bases, with 19 bases lying between them. Germline values: CDR1 SGHRS, CDR2 YFSETQ. CDR3 loop: CASSIQGSVGYTEAFF. The DNA for the CDR3 is TGCGCCAGCAGCATACAGGGCTCGGTCGGGTACACTGAAGCTTTCTTT.

The chain joins TRBV3-1 (or the pseudogene TRBV3-2) to TRBJ2-1; 10 bases are shared with TRBD2. There are 16 residues in the CDR3. Germline CDR1 reads LGHDT; CDR2 reads YNNKEL (reference sequence). V lost 4 bases to trimming and J lost 6 bases; unmatched junction nucleotides: 9. Here the CDR3 reads CASSPWVTSGINEQFF. CDR3 in DNA: TGTGCCAGCAGCCCCTGGGTAACTAGCGGGATCAATGAGCAGTTCTTC.

The rearrangement joins TRBV19 to TRBJ1-5, with no clear D. CDR3 length equals 14 residues. Germline V lookup: CDR1 LNHDA, CDR2 SQIVND (reference sequence). Deletions cut 3 bases from V and 1 base from J, with 7 bases between. The CDR3 region is CASSMGKSNQPQHF. The CDR3 bases are TGTGCCAGTAGTATGGGCAAGAGCAATCAGCCCCAGCATTTT.

The J gene is TRBJ2-1, the V gene TRBV9; 10 nucleotides match TRBD2. The V segment lost 3 bases and the J segment 3 bases; nucleotides outside the gene matches: 3. There are 15 residues in the CDR3. CDR1 and CDR2 (germline): SGDLS, YYNGEE. The CDR3 protein is CASSASGSGYNEQFF. The CDR3 region has the DNA TGTGCCAGCAGCGCTAGCGGGAGCGGCTACAATGAGCAGTTCTTC.

The V call is TRBV6-5, the J call TRBJ1-1; 8 bases are shared with TRBD1. The CDR3 runs to 14 residues. With V trimmed by 2 bases and J by 5 bases, 4 bases remained unmatched. CDR1 and CDR2 from the germline V gene are MNHEY and SVGAGI. CDR3 nucleotide sequence: TGTGCCAGCAGTTACGGCAGGGGGCCTACTGAAGCTTTCTTT. This gives the protein CASSYGRGPTEAFF.

The rearrangement links TRBV24-1 to TRBJ2-3; possibly TRBD1 for D (6 bases). Trimming took off 4 bases at V and 0 bases at J, with 10 bases between the two ends. This CDR3 is built from 15 residues. The V gene's germline CDR1 is KGHDR and CDR2 SFDVKD. The CDR3 DNA is TGTGCCACCAGTGAACCAGGGGCTAGCACAGATACGCAGTATTTT. This sequence encodes CATSEPGASTDTQYF.

This clone was observed a few times. The chain joins TRBV4-1 to TRBJ2-7; the match to TRBD2 covers 8 bases. Per the germline V gene, CDR1 is MGHRA and CDR2 is YSYEKL. After removal of 4 bases from V and 0 bases from J, the junction contained 8 bases not matched to a gene. CDR3 length: 16 amino acids. In DNA, the CDR3 is TGCGCCAGCAGCCCCCTTCGGAGCGGGAGCTCCTACGAGCAGTACTTC. This sequence encodes CASSPLRSGSSYEQYF.

The gene calls are TRBV7-8 and TRBJ2-3, with 15 nucleotides matching TRBD2. This CDR3 is 16 amino acids long. Trimming removed 5 bases from V and 3 bases from J; junction bases left unmatched: 3. Germline V gene data show CDR1 as SGHVS and CDR2 as FQNEAQ. For the CDR3, the DNA is TGTGCCAGCAGCCCCGGGACTAGCGGGAGGACAGATACGCAGTATTTT. Encoded protein: CASSPGTSGRTDTQYF.

The CDR3 coding sequence is TGTGCCAGCAGTGATCGGGGGGCGAGGACTGAAGCTTTCTTT. Translating gives CASSDRGARTEAFF. The rearrangement joins TRBV2 to TRBJ1-1, with a tentative D call TRBD1 (6 bases). Germline CDR1 SNHLY, CDR2 FYNNEI. The CDR3 is 14 residues long. V lost 3 bases, J lost 5 bases, and 13 bases lay in between.

The chain combines TRBV15 with TRBJ2-7, with 8 bases that match TRBD2. CDR3 size: 17 residues. Losses at the gene ends were 0 bases for V and 1 base for J; bases not matched to a gene: 8. Germline CDR1 is LNHNV and CDR2 is YYDKDF (reference sequence). The CDR3 nucleotides are TGTGCCACCAGCAGAGAGAGCGAGAGCGGGAGTTCCTACGAGCAGTACTTC. Residues: CATSRESESGSSYEQYF.

The rearrangement uses TRBV6-6 and TRBJ2-7; possible D gene TRBD1, 5 bases. Trimming stripped 5 bases from V and 1 base from J, with 21 bases between. This CDR3 is 17 amino acids long. Per the germline V gene, CDR1 is MNHNY and CDR2 is SVGAGI (reference sequence). CDR3 in amino acids: CASSRTAGRGISYEQYF. CDR3 sequence (DNA): TGTGCCAGCAGTCGTACCGCCGGTAGGGGAATTTCCTACGAGCAGTACTTC.

The chain combines TRBV28 with TRBJ1-1; weak D call: TRBD1 (6 bases). The ends were cut back, 5 bases at V and 5 bases at J, with 15 bases in the middle. CDR1 and CDR2 from the germline V gene are MDHEN and SYDVKM. The CDR3 is made up of 14 amino acids. The CDR3 spells CASSPNRELTEAFF. DNA for the CDR3: TGTGCCAGCAGTCCGAACAGGGAATTGACTGAAGCTTTCTTT.

This clone appeared a few times. The chain recombines TRBV3-1 (or the pseudogene TRBV3-2) with TRBJ1-1; 10 nucleotides line up with TRBD1. This CDR3 has 14 residues. With V trimmed by 3 bases and J by 3 bases, 1 base remained unmatched. Germline CDR1 reads LGHDT; CDR2 reads YNNKEL (reference sequence). The CDR3 loop is CASSQDRGDTEAFF. The CDR3 nucleotides are TGTGCCAGCAGCCAGGACAGGGGGGACACTGAAGCTTTCTTT.

This clone has just one count. The chain is built from TRBV19 and TRBJ2-7; 8 bases align to TRBD1. Germline V lookup: CDR1 LNHDA, CDR2 SQIVND (reference sequence). There are 15 residues in the CDR3. Unmatched junction bases numbered 5, after V lost 4 bases and J lost 0 bases. CDR3 loop: CASSTTDRASYEQYF. CDR3 in DNA: TGTGCCAGTAGTACCACGGACAGGGCCTCCTACGAGCAGTACTTC.

The V and J genes are TRBV5-6 and TRBJ1-5; D is unclear. Trimming cost V 1 base and J 3 bases, with 2 bases left between them. This CDR3 contains 12 residues. Looked up from germline, CDR1 is SGHDT and CDR2 is YYEEEE. DNA of the CDR3: TGTGCCAGCAGCTTGCACAATCAGCCCCAGCATTTT. Encoded protein: CASSLHNQPQHF.

The V call is TRBV6-5, the J call TRBJ2-7, with 11 bases fitting TRBD1. CDR3 length: 15 residues. The V segment lost 6 bases and the J segment 3 bases; nucleotides outside the gene matches: 7. Germline CDR1 MNHEY, CDR2 SVGAGI. This chain's CDR3 is CASRYTGTGGYEQYF. The CDR3 nucleotides read TGTGCCAGCAGATATACCGGGACAGGGGGCTACGAGCAGTACTTC.

In DNA form, the CDR3 reads TGTGCCAGCAGTTCCCAGGGTTCTAACTATGGCTACACCTTC. It is translated as CASSSQGSNYGYTF. The gene calls are TRBV6-6 and TRBJ1-2; tentative D call: TRBD1 (5 bases). Looked up from germline, CDR1 is MNHNY and CDR2 is SVGAGI (reference sequence). The V end was cut by 4 bases, the J end by 0 bases, with 9 bases between. This CDR3 has 14 residues.